A selection of T cell receptor beta chains follows, all from one sample in a study of T cell repertoires in ileal Crohn's disease. Libraries were prepared by immunoSEQ multiplex PCR; TCRdb keeps only in-frame clonotypes and omits some of them. The sample lists 17,000 or so clones, about 80% occurring once. Sequencing was done on a sample of ileal tissue. The source of these receptors is an adult with Crohn's disease. Each CDR3 is given with its conserved first and last residue. A D gene is named only where the DNA matches it firmly. Part of the rows lack a size; the others show once, few, many or a class for expanded clones.

v_call,clone_size,j_call,d_call,cdr3_nt,cdr3_aa
TRBV13,.,TRBJ2-7,.,TGTGCCAGCAGCTTATTAAGCCCCGAGCAGTACTTC,CASSLLSPEQYF
TRBV29-1,once,TRBJ1-4,.,TGCAGCGGCGCGGACCCTATTGGGGAACTGTTTTTT,CSGADPIGELFF
TRBV7-2,.,TRBJ2-5,TRBD2,TGTGCCAGCAGCTTCCCACTAGCGGGGGGGCGGGAGACCCAGTACTTC,CASSFPLAGGRETQYF
TRBV29-1,.,TRBJ2-5,.,TGCAGCGTCTTCGTGGGCAACGGGGAGACCCAGTACTTC,CSVFVGNGETQYF
TRBV7-9,.,TRBJ1-2,TRBD1,TGTGCCAGCAGCTTAGCGGGGCAGGGGGCCCAGAGGAGCGGCTACACCTTC,CASSLAGQGAQRSGYTF
TRBV6-5,.,TRBJ1-1,.,TGTGCCAGCAGCGCCATACGGGGGTTATCTGAAGCTTTCTTT,CASSAIRGLSEAFF
TRBV27,.,TRBJ2-1,TRBD1,TGTGCCATCAGTGAGGGACAGGGGAGGGATGAGCAGTTCTTC,CAISEGQGRDEQFF
TRBV29-1,.,TRBJ2-3,TRBD2,TGCAGCGTTGAAGATCGGCTAGCGGTTAGCACAGATACGCAGTATTTT,CSVEDRLAVSTDTQYF
TRBV4-3,.,TRBJ2-3,.,TGCGCCAGCAGCCAAGTGAGCGGCTTCACAGATACGCAGTATTTT,CASSQVSGFTDTQYF
TRBV5-4,once,TRBJ1-1,.,TGTGCCAGCAGTAACGGACTAGGGCGGGTCACTGAAGCTTTCTTT,CASSNGLGRVTEAFF
TRBV19,once,TRBJ2-2,.,TGTGCCACCAAGGCGTTCTATCAGGGGCTGAACACCGGGGAGCTGTTTTTT,CATKAFYQGLNTGELFF
TRBV11-2,.,TRBJ2-2,.,TGTGCCAGCAGCCCACTCTGGGACTGGGAAAACACCGGGGAGCTGTTTTTT,CASSPLWDWENTGELFF
TRBV2,few,TRBJ2-2,TRBD2,TGTGCCAGCAGTGTTGGGGCGGGAGGGCTCAACGGGGAGCTGTTTTTT,CASSVGAGGLNGELFF
TRBV19,few,TRBJ1-2,.,TGTGCCAGTAATCCGGGGCAGTTGAGCTATGGCTACACCTTC,CASNPGQLSYGYTF
TRBV13,few,TRBJ2-5,.,TGTGCCAGCAGTAGGGGAGAAGAGACCCAGTACTTC,CASSRGEETQYF
TRBV5-1,.,TRBJ2-3,TRBD2,TGCGCCACTACGATTAGCGGGGGCACAGATACGCAGTATTTT,CATTISGGTDTQYF
TRBV28,.,TRBJ1-2,TRBD1,TGTGCCAGCAGTTACACAGGGGACTATGGCTACACCTTC,CASSYTGDYGYTF
TRBV28,.,TRBJ2-7,TRBD1,TGTGCCAGCAGCTCCATTGGACAGGGGAACGAGCAGTACTTC,CASSSIGQGNEQYF
TRBV7-7,.,TRBJ2-2,.,TGTGCCAGCAGCGATGGGACCTGGAACACCGGGGAGCTGTTTTTT,CASSDGTWNTGELFF
TRBV7-6,.,TRBJ2-1,TRBD2,TGTGCCAGCAGCGCGCAGGCTAGCGGGGTTTACAATGAGCAGTTCTTC,CASSAQASGVYNEQFF
TRBV4-3,.,TRBJ1-2,.,TGCGCCAGCAGTCTGGGGGCAGGTGATGGCTACACCTTC,CASSLGAGDGYTF
TRBV28,few,TRBJ2-7,TRBD2,TGTGCCAGCAGTTACTTAGCGGGGGCCTACGAGCAGTACTTC,CASSYLAGAYEQYF
TRBV9,.,TRBJ1-4,.,TGTGCCAGCAGCCCCAGGGGTGCTAATGAAAAACTGTTTTTT,CASSPRGANEKLFF
TRBV28,.,TRBJ2-7,TRBD2,TGTGCCAGCGGGAAATTAGCGGGAGCGGGTGAGCAGTACTTC,CASGKLAGAGEQYF
TRBV5-1,.,TRBJ2-5,.,TGCGCCAGCAGCTTTCAAGAGACCCAGTACTTC,CASSFQETQYF
TRBV10-3,.,TRBJ1-2,TRBD1,TGTGCCATCAGTGAGGCCAGGGGGCGCGAAGGCTACACCTTC,CAISEARGREGYTF
TRBV5-1,.,TRBJ2-7,.,TGCGCCAGCAGCTTGATGCCAGCCGACTCCTACGAGCAGTACTTC,CASSLMPADSYEQYF
TRBV5-6,few,TRBJ2-7,.,TGTGCCAGCAGTTCATACCCGAGGCGTCAGAGTGAGCAGTACTTC,CASSSYPRRQSEQYF
TRBV19,.,TRBJ2-7,.,TGTGCCAGTTCCCTCGGGACGCCCGCTAAGGCCTACGAGCAGTACTTC,CASSLGTPAKAYEQYF
TRBV5-1,.,TRBJ2-3,TRBD2,TGCGCCAGCAGCTTGGTGGCTAGCGGGGGGGCCCTCTCAGATACGCAGTATTTT,CASSLVASGGALSDTQYF
TRBV11-1,once,TRBJ1-4,.,TGTGCCAGCAGCAGAGGGGGACGGTTTAATGAAAAACTGTTTTTT,CASSRGGRFNEKLFF
TRBV2,.,TRBJ1-1,TRBD1,TGTGCCAGCAGGAATCCGGGACAGGGGGTCCCAGAAGCTTTCTTT,CASRNPGQGVPEAFF
TRBV28,.,TRBJ2-5,.,TGTGCCAGCACCTTGGGGGCAGACCTCGCGAAGACCCAGTACTTC,CASTLGADLAKTQYF
TRBV28,.,TRBJ2-3,.,TGTGCCAGCAGTTTTCCCCCGACAGATACGCAGTATTTT,CASSFPPTDTQYF
TRBV5-4,.,TRBJ1-2,.,TGTGCCAGCAGCCTCTTTGACGCTTATGGCTACACCTTC,CASSLFDAYGYTF